This entry concerns a single T cell receptor beta chain. The antigen remains undetermined. V lost 9 bases and J lost 4, with 16 bases in between. This CDR3 contains 14 residues. Germline CDR1 reads LNHDA; CDR2 reads SQIVND (reference sequence). All the donors were Caucasian adults who lived in Nashville, Tennessee. The data were taken from a study of shared clonotypes between healthy human individuals. General observations from the study: Blood alone was sampled, and tissue repertoires likely differ.

Assay used: immunoSEQ multiplex PCR; TCRdb lists only in-frame clones, some missing. The sample holds about 2.4 million clones, 80% to 95% seen once. The clonotype was recovered from a man in his late teens or twenties in good health. Some clones in this sample may be carry-over from other donors' samples. The gene calls are TRBV19 and TRBJ1-3; D is perhaps TRBD1 (5 bases). The sample was naive CD4+ T cells from PBMCs. Regarding subset: CD45RA+ positively selected. CDR3 protein: CASRPGADGNTIYF. Here the CDR3 DNA reads TGTGCCAGCCGACCTGGGGCGGACGGAAACACCATATATTTT. Full variable domain (rest looked up from reference TRBV19 and TRBJ1-3): DGGITQSPKYLFRKEGQNVTLSCEQNLNHDAMYWYRQDPGQGLRLIYYSQIVNDFQKGDIAEGYSVSREKKESFPLTVTSAQKNPTAFYLCASRPGADGNTIYFGEGSWLTVV.